Listed below are T cell receptor beta chains from one sample, sequenced in a study of cytomegalovirus exposure and HLA in healthy donors. The data were produced by immunoSEQ multiplex PCR, yet TCRdb's version contains in-frame clones alone and is incomplete. The sample contains some 85,000 clones, approximately 96% of which appear only once. The sequencing input was PBMCs. Every receptor here comes from a woman aged 18-29 years in good health and CMV-seronegative. The CDR3 runs from the conserved cysteine through the conserved F or W. A D gene is named only where the DNA matches it firmly. Only some rows state a clone size, as once, few, many or a class for expanded clones.

v_call	d_call	j_call	clone_size	cdr3_aa	cdr3_nt
TRBV15	TRBD2	TRBJ2-7	-	CATSRAPGTRDSEQYF	TGTGCCACCAGCAGAGCTCCCGGGACTAGAGATTCTGAGCAGTACTTC
TRBV5-1	TRBD1	TRBJ1-1	-	CASSEQGARNTEAFF	TGCGCCAGCAGCGAGCAGGGGGCGAGGAACACTGAAGCTTTCTTT
TRBV15	-	TRBJ2-7	-	CATSREDSSSYEQYF	TGTGCCACCAGCAGAGAGGACTCGAGCTCCTACGAGCAGTACTTC
TRBV5-1	TRBD2	TRBJ2-1	once	CASSLGTSGWDNEQFF	TGCGCCAGCAGCCTCGGGACTAGCGGGTGGGACAATGAGCAGTTCTTC
TRBV12-5	TRBD2	TRBJ2-3	-	CASATSGTDTQYF	TGTGCTAGTGCGACTAGCGGCACAGATACGCAGTATTTT
TRBV18	-	TRBJ2-5	-	CASSPPPQETQYF	TGTGCCAGCTCACCCCCCCCACAAGAGACCCAGTACTTC
TRBV27	TRBD2	TRBJ2-7	-	CASSLSTGGREAPYEQYF	TGTGCCAGCAGTTTATCGACCGGGGGACGGGAGGCCCCCTACGAGCAGTACTTC
TRBV5-8	-	TRBJ2-1	-	CASRLTPLAGTFSYNEQFF	TGTGCCAGCAGGCTTACCCCGTTGGCCGGGACATTCTCCTACAATGAGCAGTTCTTC
TRBV7-9	-	TRBJ2-7	-	CASSLSGPEQYF	TGTGCCAGCAGCTTAAGTGGGCCCGAGCAGTACTTC
TRBV27	TRBD1	TRBJ1-1	-	CASSILGQGEAFF	TGTGCCAGCAGTATACTCGGACAGGGTGAAGCTTTCTTT
TRBV2	TRBD2	TRBJ2-1	-	CASTGGTSGSNEQFF	TGTGCCAGCACGGGCGGGACTAGCGGGAGCAATGAGCAGTTCTTC
TRBV6-5	TRBD2	TRBJ2-7	-	CASSYSPGLEPEQYF	TGTGCCAGCAGTTACTCGCCCGGACTAGAGCCCGAGCAGTACTTC
TRBV10-3	-	TRBJ1-5	-	CASKTKVLRGQPQHF	TGTGCCAGCAAGACCAAAGTGCTACGGGGTCAGCCCCAGCATTTT
TRBV18	-	TRBJ1-2	-	CASSSPTAFNYGYTF	TGTGCCAGCTCATCACCCACAGCTTTTAACTATGGCTACACCTTC
TRBV19	-	TRBJ2-7	once	CASRAGLGIYEQYF	TGTGCCAGTAGGGCGGGCCTAGGGATCTACGAGCAGTACTTC
TRBV19	-	TRBJ1-2	-	CASSDGTPYEVYGYTF	TGTGCCAGTAGTGACGGGACACCGTACGAGGTCTATGGCTACACCTTC
TRBV10-3	TRBD2	TRBJ2-7	-	CAISESLAGNEQYF	TGTGCCATCAGTGAGTCACTAGCGGGAAACGAGCAGTACTTC
TRBV9	TRBD1	TRBJ1-1	-	CASSVARGGASPNTEAFF	TGTGCCAGCAGCGTAGCTCGAGGGGGCGCTTCCCCGAACACTGAAGCTTTCTTT
TRBV7-9	TRBD1	TRBJ2-5	once	CASSPGQAETQYF	TGTGCCAGCAGCCCTGGACAGGCGGAGACCCAGTACTTC
TRBV28	-	TRBJ1-2	-	CASSLWAQGPGGYTF	TGTGCCAGCAGTTTATGGGCCCAGGGTCCCGGTGGCTACACCTTC
TRBV28	TRBD1	TRBJ2-6	-	CASRPGTGRGSGANVLTF	TGTGCCAGCAGACCCGGGACAGGGAGAGGTTCTGGGGCCAACGTCCTGACTTTC
TRBV9	TRBD2	TRBJ2-7	-	CASSVNPTSGTREQYF	TGTGCCAGCAGCGTAAATCCCACTAGCGGGACCCGGGAGCAGTACTTC
TRBV20-1	-	TRBJ1-2	-	CSASRSVGYTF	TGCAGTGCTAGTCGTTCTGTTGGCTACACCTTC
TRBV7-2	-	TRBJ2-7	-	CASSLSAYEQYF	TGTGCCAGCAGCTTATCGGCCTACGAGCAGTACTTC
TRBV6-6	TRBD1	TRBJ1-2	-	CASSYSSGQGYGYTF	TGTGCCAGCAGTTACTCGAGCGGACAGGGATATGGCTACACCTTC